One T cell receptor beta chain is described in this entry. V lost 4 bases, J lost 4 bases, and 10 bases stayed unmatched. The CDR3 is made up of 16 amino acids. CDR1 and CDR2 (germline): SGDLS, YYNGEE. This sample is drawn from a study of shared clonotypes between healthy human individuals. Every subset's genomic DNA went evenly onto several immunoSEQ plates. Sequencing was performed with immunoSEQ multiplex PCR; in TCRdb, only in-frame clones are kept and a portion is missing. The sample has under 600,000 clones, nearly 98% seen once. Naive CD8 populations comprised CD45RO-negative cells positively selected for CCR7, excluding terminally differentiated effector memory CD45RA+ cells.

This receptor was taken from a man between 25 and 39 years old in good health. What was sequenced was naive CD8+ T cells sorted from blood. This sequence joins TRBV9 and TRBJ2-2, with 7 bases aligning to TRBD2. The DNA of the CDR3 is TGTGCCAGCAGCCCCCGGAGCGCGGGAGTCACCGGGGAGCTGTTTTTT. Translating gives CASSPRSAGVTGELFF.